This paragraph reports one T cell receptor beta chain. The germline CDR1 and CDR2 sequences are SGHAT and FQNNGV. The V gene end was trimmed by 5 bases and the J gene end by 5 bases; junction bases not matched to a gene: 16. The CDR3 length is 18 residues. This record belongs to a study of blood T cell repertoires in COVID-19. Using immunoSEQ multiplex PCR, the repertoire was profiled, and TCRdb retains in-frame clones only, with some absent. The repertoire has about 34,000 clones, 70% to 80% of them found once; the top ten carry 16%. Input material: peripheral blood. J is TRBJ2-5 and V is TRBV11-2; the match to TRBD2 covers 11 bases. The origin of this receptor is a human donor in a cohort sampled during active COVID-19. CDR3 sequence reads: CASSPRTSGRVQRETQYF. The CDR3 nucleotides read TGTGCCAGCAGCCCCCGGACTAGCGGGCGCGTCCAGCGGGAGACCCAGTACTTC.